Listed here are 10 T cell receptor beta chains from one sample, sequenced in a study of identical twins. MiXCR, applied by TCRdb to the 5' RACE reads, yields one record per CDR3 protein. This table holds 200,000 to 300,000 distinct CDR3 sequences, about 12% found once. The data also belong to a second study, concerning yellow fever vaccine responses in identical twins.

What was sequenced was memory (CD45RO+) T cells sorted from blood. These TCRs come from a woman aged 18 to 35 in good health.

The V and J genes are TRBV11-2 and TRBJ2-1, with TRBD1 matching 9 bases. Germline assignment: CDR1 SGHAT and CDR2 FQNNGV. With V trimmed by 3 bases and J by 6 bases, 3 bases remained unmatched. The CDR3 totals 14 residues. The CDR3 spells CASSFGTGTNEQFF. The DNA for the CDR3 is TGTGCCAGCAGCTTCGGGACAGGGACCAATGAGCAGTTCTTC.

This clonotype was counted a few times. CDR3 amino acids: CASSRRQGALTGETQYF. The DNA for the CDR3 is TGTGCCAGCAGCCGAAGACAGGGTGCCCTAACAGGGGAGACCCAGTACTTC. The chain is built from TRBV5-5 and TRBJ2-5, with 7 bases lining up with TRBD1. In germline, CDR1 is SGHKS, CDR2 YYEKEE (reference sequence). V shed 4 bases and J 5 bases; nucleotides not matched to a gene: 17. The CDR3 totals 17 residues.

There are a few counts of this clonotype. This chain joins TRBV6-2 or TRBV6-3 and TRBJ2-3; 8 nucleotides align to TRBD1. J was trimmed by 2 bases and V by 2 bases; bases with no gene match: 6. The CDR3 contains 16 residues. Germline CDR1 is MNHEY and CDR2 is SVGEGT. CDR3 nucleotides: TGTGCCAGCAGTTACCGGACAGGGTCATACACAGATACGCAGTATTTT. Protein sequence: CASSYRTGSYTDTQYF.

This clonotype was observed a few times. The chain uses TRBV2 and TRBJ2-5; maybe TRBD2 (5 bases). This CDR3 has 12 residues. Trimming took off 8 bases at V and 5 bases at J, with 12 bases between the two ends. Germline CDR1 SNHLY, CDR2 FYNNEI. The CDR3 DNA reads TGTGCCAGCGCGGGTCCGGGGGAGACCCAGTACTTC. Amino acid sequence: CASAGPGETQYF.

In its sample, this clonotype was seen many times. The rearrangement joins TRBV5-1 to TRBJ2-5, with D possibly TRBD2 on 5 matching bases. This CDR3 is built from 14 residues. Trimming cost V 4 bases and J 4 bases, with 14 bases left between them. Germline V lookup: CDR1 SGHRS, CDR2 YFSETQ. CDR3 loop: CASSQKLGGETQYF. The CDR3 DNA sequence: TGCGCCAGCAGCCAAAAACTAGGAGGAGAGACCCAGTACTTC.

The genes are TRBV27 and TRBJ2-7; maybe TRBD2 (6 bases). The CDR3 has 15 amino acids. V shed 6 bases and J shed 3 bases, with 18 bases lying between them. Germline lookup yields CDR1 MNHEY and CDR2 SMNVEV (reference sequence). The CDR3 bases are TGTGCCAGCAGCCTCGGGAGCCCTACATTCTACGAGCAGTACTTC. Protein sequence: CASSLGSPTFYEQYF.

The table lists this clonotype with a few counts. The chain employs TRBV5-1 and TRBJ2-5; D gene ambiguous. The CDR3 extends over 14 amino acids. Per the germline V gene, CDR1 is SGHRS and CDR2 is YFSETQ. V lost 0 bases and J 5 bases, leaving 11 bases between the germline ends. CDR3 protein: CASSLEPGLETQYF. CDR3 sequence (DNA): TGCGCCAGCAGCTTGGAGCCGGGCTTGGAGACCCAGTACTTC. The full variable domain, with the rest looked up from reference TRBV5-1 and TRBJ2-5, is KAGVTQTPRYLIKTRGQQVTLSCSPISGHRSVSWYQQTPGQGLQFLFEYFSETQRNKGNFPGRFSGRQFSNSRSEMNVSTLELGDSALYLCASSLEPGLETQYFGPGTRLLVL.

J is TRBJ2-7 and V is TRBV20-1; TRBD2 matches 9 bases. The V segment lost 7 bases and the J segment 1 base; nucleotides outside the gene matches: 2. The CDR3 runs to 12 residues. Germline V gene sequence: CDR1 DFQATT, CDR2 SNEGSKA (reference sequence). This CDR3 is CSGLAESYEQYF. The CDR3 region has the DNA TGCAGTGGACTAGCGGAGTCCTACGAGCAGTACTTC.

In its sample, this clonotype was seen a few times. CDR3 coding DNA: TGTGCCAGCAGTCGAATTAGAAGCGGCAGGGGAACTGGCACAGATACGCAGTATTTT. As protein: CASSRIRSGRGTGTDTQYF. The chain is built from TRBV27 and TRBJ2-3, with a possible D match to TRBD1 (6 bases). The CDR3 runs 19 residues. CDR1 and CDR2 from the germline V gene are MNHEY and SMNVEV (reference sequence). With 5 bases removed from V and 1 base from J, the gap between germline ends came to 25 bases.

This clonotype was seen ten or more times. CDR3 nucleotides: TGTGCCAGCAGAGCGACGGCCTCCTACGAGCAGTACTTC. Residues: CASRATASYEQYF. The chain links TRBV6-2 or TRBV6-3 to TRBJ2-7; D unresolved. The germline V gene has CDR1 MNHEY and CDR2 SVGEGT. The CDR3 is 13 residues long. Trimming removed 6 bases from V and 0 bases from J, with 9 bases in between.